The rows below give T cell receptor beta chains drawn from one sample of a study of shared clonotypes between healthy human individuals. This table comes from immunoSEQ multiplex PCR, and its TCRdb copy is limited to in-frame clones, with some not included. The profile shows around 690,000 clones, about 90% of them singletons. Material: memory CD8+ T cells from PBMCs. The receptors were gathered from a man aged 18 to 29 in good health. Some clones in this sample may be carry-over from other donors' samples. CDR3s include the opening cysteine and the closing phenylalanine or tryptophan. The D gene is left open where the match is weak. Not all rows give a size; the values are once, few, many and, for expanded clones, a class.

once | TRBJ2-7 | TRBV4-1 | TRBD1 | CASSQDSGTVTSYEQYF | TGCGCCAGCAGCCAAGACTCCGGGACAGTGACCTCCTACGAGCAGTACTTC
- | TRBJ2-1 | TRBV5-1 | - | CASSSTGSSYNEQFF | TGCGCCAGCAGCTCAACGGGGAGCTCCTACAATGAGCAGTTCTTC
- | TRBJ2-2 | TRBV5-1 | - | CASSFGRTHLNTGELFF | TGCGCCAGCAGCTTCGGTCGGACACACCTGAACACCGGGGAGCTGTTTTTT
- | TRBJ2-1 | TRBV27 | - | CATALRASYNEQFF | TGTGCCACCGCTCTTAGGGCTTCCTACAATGAGCAGTTCTTC
- | TRBJ2-7 | TRBV7-2 | TRBD1 | CASSYEGQPYEQYF | TGTGCCAGCAGCTACGAGGGACAGCCCTACGAGCAGTACTTC
- | TRBJ2-2 | TRBV7-8 | - | CASSLEAGNTGELFF | TGTGCCAGCAGCTTAGAGGCGGGGAACACCGGGGAGCTGTTTTTT
- | TRBJ2-1 | TRBV5-1 | TRBD1 | CASSLYPLGQGKYNEQFF | TGCGCCAGCAGCTTGTACCCCTTGGGACAGGGGAAATACAATGAGCAGTTCTTC
- | TRBJ1-5 | TRBV6-6 | TRBD1 | CASTQGFGSNQPQHF | TGTGCCAGCACACAGGGGTTTGGTAGCAATCAGCCCCAGCATTTT
- | TRBJ2-1 | TRBV15 | TRBD2 | CATSAREGGNEQFF | TGTGCCACCAGCGCTCGGGAGGGAGGGAATGAGCAGTTCTTC
- | TRBJ2-7 | TRBV11-3 | - | CASSSRRDSSGEQYF | TGTGCCAGCAGCTCCCGGAGGGATAGTTCGGGAGAGCAGTACTTC
- | TRBJ2-7 | TRBV6-5 | - | CASSQEGSSYEQYF | TGTGCCAGCAGTCAAGAGGGATCCTCCTACGAGCAGTACTTC
- | TRBJ1-4 | TRBV11-2 | - | CASSLSVFRPANEKLFF | TGTGCCAGCAGCTTAAGTGTTTTTAGGCCAGCTAATGAAAAACTGTTTTTT
- | TRBJ2-3 | TRBV27 | TRBD2 | CASSPIRREGRTDTQYF | TGTGCCAGCAGTCCCATCCGGCGGGAGGGCCGTACAGATACGCAGTATTTT
- | TRBJ1-2 | TRBV7-9 | - | CASSHVGPFNYGYTF | TGTGCCAGCAGCCACGTGGGACCGTTTAACTATGGCTACACCTTC
- | TRBJ2-3 | TRBV7-8 | - | CASSSDGGPDTQYF | TGTGCCAGCAGCTCGGACGGAGGGCCAGATACGCAGTATTTT
- | TRBJ2-7 | TRBV6-5 | - | CASSYTDTTYEQYF | TGTGCCAGCAGTTACACGGACACTACCTACGAGCAGTACTTC
once | TRBJ2-5 | TRBV7-9 | TRBD2 | CASSPMGGFSRDVETQYF | TGTGCCAGCAGCCCCATGGGGGGGTTTAGCAGGGATGTAGAGACCCAGTACTTC
many | TRBJ2-1 | TRBV4-2 | TRBD1 | CASSQDMGTGGNEQFF | TGTGCCAGCAGCCAAGATATGGGGACAGGGGGCAATGAGCAGTTCTTC
- | TRBJ2-1 | TRBV19 | TRBD1 | CASSTQTGLLDNEQFF | TGTGCCAGTAGTACACAGACAGGGTTGCTCGACAATGAGCAGTTCTTC
- | TRBJ1-2 | TRBV29-1 | - | CSVRTQRQDLNYGYTF | TGCAGCGTTCGAACTCAGAGACAGGACCTTAACTATGGCTACACCTTC